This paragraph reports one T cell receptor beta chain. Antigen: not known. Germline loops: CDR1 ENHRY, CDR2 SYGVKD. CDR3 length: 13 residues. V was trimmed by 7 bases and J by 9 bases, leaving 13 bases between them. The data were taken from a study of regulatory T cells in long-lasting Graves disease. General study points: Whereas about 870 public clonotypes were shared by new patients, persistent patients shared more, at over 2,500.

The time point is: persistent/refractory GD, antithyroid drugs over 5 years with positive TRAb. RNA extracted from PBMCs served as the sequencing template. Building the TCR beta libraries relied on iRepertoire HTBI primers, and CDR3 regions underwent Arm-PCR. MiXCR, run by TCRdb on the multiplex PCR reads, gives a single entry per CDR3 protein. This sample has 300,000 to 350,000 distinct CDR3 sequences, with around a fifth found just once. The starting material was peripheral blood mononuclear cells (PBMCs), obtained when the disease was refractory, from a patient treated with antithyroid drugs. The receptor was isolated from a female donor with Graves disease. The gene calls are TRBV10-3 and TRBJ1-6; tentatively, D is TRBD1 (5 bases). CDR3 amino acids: CAIKGTRSSPLHF. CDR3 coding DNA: TGTGCCATCAAAGGGACTAGGAGTTCACCCCTCCACTTT.